This entry features one T cell receptor beta chain sequence. Its antigen remains undetermined. Base-call qualities are not available, and no considerably larger clone is one nucleotide away. TCRbeta CDR3 regions were amplified from genomic DNA using the immunoSEQ Assay, a bias-controlled multiplex PCR. Per the authors' processing: The number of nucleated cells in each sample was estimated by amplification of reference gene primers within the assay. To quantify the absolute abundance of each unique TCRbeta CDR3 rearrangement, sequence reads were collapsed and filtered. For each sample, productive Simpson clonality was calculated as the square root of Simpson's diversity index across productive rearrangements. The table comes from immuneACCESS by way of TCRdb, which keeps in-frame sequences with V and J called. Part of the clones is missing from these tables; in studies checked, under half for an unresolved V gene and the rest for unknown reasons. V and J calls and clone size follow that table, whereas D and trimming were derived from the DNA. The sample contains about 400,000 clones, roughly 88% of them found a single time. Around 2.1% of the sample goes to the ten largest clones.

Trimming removed 3 bases from V and 5 bases from J; the gene matches leave 7 bases unexplained. The germline V gene supplies CDR1 MDHEN and CDR2 SYDVKM. CDR3 length: 16 amino acids, cysteine to phenylalanine. Only the CDR3 part of the read is kept: 48 bases, read in frame from the first base. The entry originates in a study of blood T cell repertoires in COVID-19 (dated by TCRdb to 2019 to 2021). About the study as a whole: Samples covering the acute and convalescent phases of COVID-19 were provided by collaborators in the United States, Italy and Spain. The material from the prospective study consisted of cDNA or gDNA derived from T cells, B-cell-depleted T cells, or PBMCs. Deeply sampled blood TCRbeta repertoires from subjects exposed to, actively infected with, or recovered from COVID-19 were included in the dataset. The repertoires were released in a freely available public database intended as a resource for research on the immune response to SARS-CoV-2. Samples came from the ongoing ImmuneRACE study (first 160 participants) plus 1,254 subjects from 6 global collaborators. Nearly every sample came with metadata listing a de-identified subject ID, COVID-19 status, age in years and sex. HLA class I and class II types, where available, came from metadata supplied by the sample provider rather than from assay-based typing.

In the prospective study, participants were roughly 18 to 89 years old, resided in around 25 geographic areas of the United States, and were enrolled through a virtual design. To assign participants to cohorts, the prospective study relied on clinical history that participants themselves reported in a screening survey and a study questionnaire. In the prospective study, whole blood, serum and a nasopharyngeal or oropharyngeal swab were collected from each participant by mobile phlebotomists. Over a roughly 2-month period, participants in the prospective study had the option of providing additional blood draws and questionnaires. Before DNA extraction, prospective study blood samples were shipped either frozen or at room temperature. What the research found in general, with its limitations: How much clinical and demographic metadata was included differed by source and by participant, and the metadata was provided uncurated.

Sequencing was carried out using PBMCs or T cells enriched from blood (not recorded which). This clonotype originated in a woman aged 40 to 50 with acute COVID-19. The rearranged chain carries TRBV28 and TRBJ1-6; 7 bases in between match TRBD1. The CDR3 is CASSFPFGTDNSPLHF. In nucleotide form, the sequence is TGTGCCAGCAGTTTCCCTTTTGGGACAGATAATTCACCCCTCCACTTT.